Below, 28 T cell receptor beta chains from the same sample are listed, as sequenced in a study of blood T cell repertoires in COVID-19. Sequencing was performed with immunoSEQ multiplex PCR; in TCRdb, only in-frame clones are kept and a portion is missing. The data contain roughly 360,000 clones, around 87% of them seen just once; the ten biggest clones take up roughly 1.4%. The specimen sequenced was PBMCs or T cells enriched from blood (not recorded which). Receptors were obtained from a man aged 25 to 40 who had recovered from COVID-19.

The chain recombines TRBV27 with TRBJ1-5, with D perhaps matching TRBD1 (5 bases). Germline CDR1 reads MNHEY; CDR2 reads SMNVEV (reference sequence). The CDR3 is made up of 13 amino acids. V dropped 6 bases and J dropped 6 bases, with 12 bases sitting between them. Written as DNA, the CDR3 is TGTGCCAGCAGCCCTAATGGGGCTCAGCCCCAGCATTTT. Its translation is CASSPNGAQPQHF.

This chain links TRBV4-1 with TRBJ2-4; 8 bases agree with TRBD2. J gave up 3 bases and V 0 bases, and 7 bases lay outside the gene matches. Per germline, CDR1 MGHRA and CDR2 YSYEKL. This CDR3 has 17 amino acids. The DNA for the CDR3 is TGCGCCAGCAGCCAAGATCCAGGGCGGGGGGTCAAAAACATTCAGTACTTC. Encoded protein: CASSQDPGRGVKNIQYF.

The chain links TRBV19 to TRBJ1-1; TRBD1 agrees at 7 bases. This CDR3 is built from 14 residues. The junction had 7 bases not matched to a gene; V was cut back by 4 bases and J by 5 bases. Germline V gene lookup returns CDR1 LNHDA and CDR2 SQIVND (reference sequence). CDR3 region: CASSTTAGGTEAFF. The CDR3, as DNA: TGTGCCAGTAGTACGACGGCAGGGGGGACTGAAGCTTTCTTT.

The chain has TRBV29-1 and TRBJ1-5; D gene unclear. Deletions cut 5 bases from V and 0 bases from J, with 5 bases between. Germline V gene lookup returns CDR1 SQVTM and CDR2 ANQGSEA. CDR3 length equals 12 residues. The CDR3 region has the DNA TGCAGCGTTACAGATAGCAATCAGCCCCAGCATTTT. This sequence encodes CSVTDSNQPQHF.

As for this clone: The same CDR3 arises from other DNA sequences in this sample as well. This chain connects TRBV25-1 to TRBJ2-6; D gene uncertain. Trimming cost V 3 bases and J 0 bases, with 3 bases left between them. CDR3 size: 14 residues. Germline lookup yields CDR1 MGHDK and CDR2 SYGVNS. CDR3 sequence: CASSDSSGANVLTF. The CDR3 region has the DNA TGTGCCAGCAGTGATAGCTCTGGGGCCAACGTCCTGACTTTC.

This chain links TRBV4-3 with TRBJ1-2; D gene unclear. This CDR3 is 12 amino acids long. From germline, CDR1 is LGHNA and CDR2 YSLEER. V gave up 1 base and J gave up 5 bases, with 5 bases separating them. Here the CDR3 DNA reads TGCGCCAGCAGCCAAGCAGATTATGGCTACACCTTC. Its translation: CASSQADYGYTF.

The CDR3 nucleotides are TGTGCCAGCAGCTTAGACCCAGGCAGCATCTCCTACGAGCAGTACTTC. This sequence encodes CASSLDPGSISYEQYF. The chain employs TRBV13 and TRBJ2-7; D is unresolved. The CDR3 has 16 residues. The V gene's germline CDR1 is PRHDT and CDR2 FYEKMQ (reference sequence). V lost 1 base, J lost 0 bases, and 13 bases lay in between.

The V and J genes are TRBV10-2 and TRBJ1-5; the match to TRBD1 covers 11 bases. After removal of 9 bases from V and 3 bases from J, the junction contained 4 bases not matched to a gene. CDR1 is WSHSY, CDR2 SAAADI, per germline. This CDR3 comprises 14 residues. For the CDR3, the DNA is TGCGCCAGGGGGACAGGGGGAGACAATCAGCCCCAGCATTTT. As protein: CARGTGGDNQPQHF.

The rearrangement uses TRBV4-2 and TRBJ1-5; a possible D gene is TRBD1 (5 bases). The CDR3 consists of 13 residues. Germline loops: CDR1 LGHNA, CDR2 YNFKEQ. V was trimmed by 0 bases and J by 6 bases, leaving 6 bases between them. The CDR3, as DNA: TGTGCCAGCAGCCAAGACAGGGTTCAGCCCCAGCATTTT. This sequence encodes CASSQDRVQPQHF.

The chain recombines TRBV6-5 with TRBJ2-7; a weak D match, TRBD2 (6 bases). The germline CDR1 and CDR2 sequences are MNHEY and SVGAGI. V shed 5 bases and J shed 2 bases, with 16 bases lying between them. The CDR3 extends over 15 amino acids. The chain's CDR3 is CASSPLAGLTYEQYF. In nucleotides, the CDR3 is TGTGCCAGCAGTCCACTGGCGGGGCTCACCTACGAGCAGTACTTC.

The chain uses TRBV30 and TRBJ2-7; D gene uncertain. The V gene's germline CDR1 is GTSNPN and CDR2 SVGIG (reference sequence). The CDR3 extends over 15 amino acids. The V end lost 1 base, the J end lost 0 bases, and 13 bases lay between the germline ends. The DNA for the CDR3 is TGTGCCTGGAGTGAAAACCTTTACTACTCCTACGAGCAGTACTTC. Translating it yields CAWSENLYYSYEQYF.

The V and J genes are TRBV5-8 and TRBJ1-2, with 7 bases fitting TRBD1. CDR1 is SGHTS and CDR2 is YDEGEE in the germline V gene. Losses at the gene ends were 5 bases for V and 2 bases for J; bases not matched to a gene: 6. The CDR3 consists of 14 residues. The CDR3, as DNA: TGTGCCAGCAGTTACGACAGGGAAAACTATGGCTACACCTTC. This sequence encodes CASSYDRENYGYTF.

The V and J genes are TRBV7-2 and TRBJ2-7, with 7 bases matching TRBD1. Germline lookup yields CDR1 SGHTA and CDR2 FQGNSA. This CDR3 spans 14 amino acids. Trimming cost V 4 bases and J 3 bases; bases outside gene matches: 6. The CDR3 DNA reads as TGTGCCAGCAGCTCACCGGGACAGAGCTACGAGCAGTACTTC. Translating gives CASSSPGQSYEQYF. Looking up the rest from reference TRBV7-2 and TRBJ2-7 gives the full variable domain: GAGVSQSPSNKVTEKGKDVELRCDPISGHTALYWYRQSLGQGLEFLIYFQGNSAPDKSGLPSDRFSAERTGGSVSTLTIQRTQQEDSAVYLCASSSPGQSYEQYFGPGTRLTVT.

The rearrangement joins TRBV11-2 to TRBJ2-3; no clear D gene. Germline V gene sequence: CDR1 SGHAT, CDR2 FQNNGV. Trimming removed 3 bases at V and 4 bases at J, with 14 bases between. The CDR3 has 15 residues. The CDR3, as DNA: TGTGCCAGCAGCTTCCGGCGAGGCTTGGCAGATACGCAGTATTTT. Translation: CASSFRRGLADTQYF.

V and J are TRBV30 and TRBJ2-7; 8 positions match TRBD1. Trimming cost V 8 bases and J 0 bases; bases outside gene matches: 9. Germline lookup yields CDR1 GTSNPN and CDR2 SVGIG (reference sequence). This CDR3 spans 14 amino acids. This chain's CDR3 is CARTGTGTSYEQYF. DNA of the CDR3: TGTGCCCGTACCGGGACAGGAACCTCCTACGAGCAGTACTTC.

This clone has just a few counts. The chain joins TRBV27 to TRBJ2-3; a weak D match, TRBD1 (6 bases). Germline V gene data show CDR1 as MNHEY and CDR2 as SMNVEV (reference sequence). The CDR3 runs to 12 residues. Trimming left V 7 bases short and J 8 bases short, with 13 bases between. The CDR3 bases are TGTGCCAGCAAAGGGGTGGGGGCTACGCAGTATTTT. Protein: CASKGVGATQYF.

This sequence joins TRBV3-1 (or the pseudogene TRBV3-2) and TRBJ2-7; no definite D call. Trimming cost V 1 base and J 3 bases, with 7 bases left between them. The CDR3 has 13 amino acids. The V gene's germline CDR1 is LGHDT and CDR2 YNNKEL (reference sequence). The CDR3 sequence is CASSQASSYEQYF. CDR3 coding DNA: TGTGCCAGCAGCCAAGCCTCCAGCTACGAGCAGTACTTC.

CDR3 DNA sequence: TGTGCCACCGGGGGACAGGCGAAACCTAAATTGTACGAGCAGTACTTC. Amino acids: CATGGQAKPKLYEQYF. The chain recombines TRBV18 with TRBJ2-7; 8 bases align to TRBD1. Germline assignment: CDR1 KGHSH and CDR2 LQKENI. The J segment lost 4 bases and the V segment lost 10 bases, leaving 18 bases of the junction unmatched. This CDR3 has 16 residues.

The V gene is TRBV6-6, the J gene TRBJ1-2; D gene ambiguous. The CDR3 is 13 residues long. The germline gives CDR1 MNHNY, CDR2 SVGAGI (reference sequence). Deletions cut 6 bases from V and 1 base from J, with 9 bases between. The CDR3 protein is CASRESGNYGYTF. DNA of the CDR3: TGTGCCAGCAGAGAAAGCGGTAACTATGGCTACACCTTC.

The chain has TRBV6-5 and TRBJ1-6; D gene uncertain. This CDR3 spans 14 amino acids. CDR1 and CDR2 (germline): MNHEY, SVGAGI. V was trimmed by 8 bases and J by 0 bases, leaving 8 bases between them. The CDR3 nucleotides are TGTGCCAGCGGCTCCTTCTCCTATAATTCACCCCTCCACTTT. Protein product: CASGSFSYNSPLHF.

The CDR3 is CASSAPSSGGAADTQYF. The DNA of the CDR3 is TGTGCCAGCAGTGCACCAAGTAGCGGGGGGGCTGCAGATACGCAGTATTTT. V and J are TRBV9 and TRBJ2-3; TRBD2 matches 11 bases. V shed 5 bases and J 4 bases; nucleotides not matched to a gene: 12. This CDR3 comprises 17 residues. Per the germline V gene, CDR1 is SGDLS and CDR2 is YYNGEE.

This chain uses TRBV3-1 (or the pseudogene TRBV3-2) with TRBJ2-5; maybe TRBD2 (5 bases). CDR1 and CDR2 from the germline V gene are LGHDT and YNNKEL (reference sequence). The CDR3 length is 15 residues. V lost 1 base and J lost 5, with 14 bases in between. The CDR3 DNA reads TGTGCCAGCAGCCAAGGGGGTCGAGGGTTGGAGACCCAGTACTTC. Protein: CASSQGGRGLETQYF.

V is TRBV20-1 and J is TRBJ2-3; 10 bases align to TRBD1. With V trimmed by 3 bases and J by 5 bases, 5 bases remained unmatched. Germline loops: CDR1 DFQATT, CDR2 SNEGSKA (reference sequence). The CDR3 has 14 amino acids. For the CDR3, the DNA is TGCAGTGCTAGTTCCGGGACAGGGGTAGATACGCAGTATTTT. Encoded protein: CSASSGTGVDTQYF.

Only one count was recorded for this clone. The chain recombines TRBV19 with TRBJ1-5, with 10 positions matching TRBD1. Per the germline V gene, CDR1 is LNHDA and CDR2 is SQIVND (reference sequence). CDR3 size: 17 residues. The trim removed 4 bases at V and 0 bases at J, leaving 6 bases unmatched. In DNA form, the CDR3 reads TGTGCCAGTAGTAAGGGACAGGGGTTCCCTAGCAATCAGCCCCAGCATTTT. It is translated as CASSKGQGFPSNQPQHF.

This CDR3 reads CASSPYSESYNEQFF. In DNA form, the CDR3 reads TGCGCCAGCAGCCCATATAGCGAGTCTTACAATGAGCAGTTCTTC. The chain recombines TRBV4-1 with TRBJ2-1, with a tentative D call TRBD2 (5 bases). From germline, CDR1 is MGHRA and CDR2 YSYEKL. V lost 4 bases, J lost 4 bases, and 14 bases lay in between. CDR3 length: 15 residues.

The chain has TRBV6-5 and TRBJ1-5; 9 nucleotides agree with TRBD1. J lost 7 bases, V lost 6 bases, and 7 bases had no gene match. This CDR3 spans 14 amino acids. Germline CDR1 is MNHEY and CDR2 is SVGAGI. The CDR3 bases are TGTGCCAGCAGCAAGGGACAGGGTAGACAGCCCCAGCATTTT. It specifies CASSKGQGRQPQHF.

The chain has TRBV15 and TRBJ2-3; 15 bases fit TRBD2. Trimming took 6 bases from V and 6 from J; bases not matched to a gene: 7. The CDR3 is 16 residues long. CDR1 and CDR2 (germline): LNHNV, YYDKDF (reference sequence). The CDR3: CATRGGLAGGLDTQYF. CDR3 DNA: TGTGCCACCAGAGGTGGACTAGCGGGGGGGCTGGATACGCAGTATTTT. Full variable domain (missing parts from reference TRBV15 and TRBJ2-3): DAMVIQNPRYQVTQFGKPVTLSCSQTLNHNVMYWYQQKSSQAPKLLFHYYDKDFNNEADTPDNFQSRRPNTSFCFLDIRSPGLGDTAMYLCATRGGLAGGLDTQYFGPGTRLTVL.

The gene calls are TRBV4-1 and TRBJ2-1; 9 nucleotides line up with TRBD2. Trimming cost V 4 bases and J 2 bases; bases outside gene matches: 6. The CDR3 spans 16 residues. Per germline, CDR1 MGHRA and CDR2 YSYEKL. The CDR3 DNA follows: TGCGCCAGCAGCCTCAACGGCGGGGGGGCCTACAATGAGCAGTTCTTC. Translation gives CASSLNGGGAYNEQFF.